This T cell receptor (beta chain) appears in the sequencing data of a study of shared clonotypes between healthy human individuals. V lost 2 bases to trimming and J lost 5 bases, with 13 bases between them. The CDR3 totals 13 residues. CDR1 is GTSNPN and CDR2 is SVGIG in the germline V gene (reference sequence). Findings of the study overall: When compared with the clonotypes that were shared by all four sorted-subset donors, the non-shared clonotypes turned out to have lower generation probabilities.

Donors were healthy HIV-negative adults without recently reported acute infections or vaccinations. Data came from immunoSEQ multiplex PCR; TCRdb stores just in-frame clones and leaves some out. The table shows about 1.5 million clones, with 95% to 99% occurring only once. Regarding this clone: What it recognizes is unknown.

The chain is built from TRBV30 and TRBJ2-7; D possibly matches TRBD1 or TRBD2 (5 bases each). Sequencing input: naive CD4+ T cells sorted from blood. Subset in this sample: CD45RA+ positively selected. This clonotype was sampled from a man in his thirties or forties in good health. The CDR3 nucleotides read TGTGCCTGGAGTTCGGGGACCCCCCACGAGCAGTACTTC. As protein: CAWSSGTPHEQYF.